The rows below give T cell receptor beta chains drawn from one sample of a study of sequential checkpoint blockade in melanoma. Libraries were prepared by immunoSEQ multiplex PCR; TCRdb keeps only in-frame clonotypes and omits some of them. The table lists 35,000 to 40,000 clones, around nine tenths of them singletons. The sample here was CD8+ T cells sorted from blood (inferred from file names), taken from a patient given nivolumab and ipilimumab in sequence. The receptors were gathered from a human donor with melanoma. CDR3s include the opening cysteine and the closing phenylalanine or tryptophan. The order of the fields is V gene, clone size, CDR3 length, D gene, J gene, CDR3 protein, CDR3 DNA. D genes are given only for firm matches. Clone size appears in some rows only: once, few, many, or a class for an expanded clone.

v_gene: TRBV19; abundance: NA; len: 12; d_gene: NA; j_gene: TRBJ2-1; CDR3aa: CASSIGGNEQFF; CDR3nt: TGTGCCAGTAGTATTGGAGGGAATGAGCAGTTCTTC
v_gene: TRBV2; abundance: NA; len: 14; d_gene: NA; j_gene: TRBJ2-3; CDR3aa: CASTWGAYTDTQYF; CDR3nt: TGTGCCAGCACGTGGGGCGCATACACAGATACGCAGTATTTT
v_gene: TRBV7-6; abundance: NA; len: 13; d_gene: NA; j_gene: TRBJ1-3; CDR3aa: CASSVGGANTIYF; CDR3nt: TGTGCCAGCAGCGTTGGAGGGGCGAACACCATATATTTT
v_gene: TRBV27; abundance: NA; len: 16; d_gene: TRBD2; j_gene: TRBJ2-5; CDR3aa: CASSFRGAGVLETQYF; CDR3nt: TGTGCCAGCAGTTTTCGAGGAGCGGGAGTTTTAGAGACCCAGTACTTC
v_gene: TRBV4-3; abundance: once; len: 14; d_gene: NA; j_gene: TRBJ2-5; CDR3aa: CASSQDLQGVTQYF; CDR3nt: TGCGCCAGCAGCCAAGATCTTCAAGGGGTGACCCAGTACTTC
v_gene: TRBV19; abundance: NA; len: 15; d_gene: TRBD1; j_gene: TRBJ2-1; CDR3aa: CASSIGTGSYNEQFF; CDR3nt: TGTGCCAGTAGTATAGGGACAGGCTCCTACAATGAGCAGTTCTTC
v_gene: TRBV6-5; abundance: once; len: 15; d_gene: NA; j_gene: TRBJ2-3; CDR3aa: CASTWGETSTDTQYF; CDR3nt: TGTGCCAGCACCTGGGGGGAGACTAGCACAGATACGCAGTATTTT
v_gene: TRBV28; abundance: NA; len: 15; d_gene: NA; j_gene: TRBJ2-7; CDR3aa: CASSFRGPSSYEQYF; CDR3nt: TGTGCCAGCAGTTTTAGGGGCCCGAGCTCCTACGAGCAGTACTTC
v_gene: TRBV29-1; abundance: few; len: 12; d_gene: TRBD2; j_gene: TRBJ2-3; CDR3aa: CSVKAGGDTQYF; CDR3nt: TGCAGCGTAAAAGCGGGAGGAGATACGCAGTATTTT
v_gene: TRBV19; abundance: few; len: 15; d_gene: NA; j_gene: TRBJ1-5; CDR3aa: CASSIWGEGNQPQHF; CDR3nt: TGTGCCAGTAGTATTTGGGGAGAAGGCAATCAGCCCCAGCATTTT
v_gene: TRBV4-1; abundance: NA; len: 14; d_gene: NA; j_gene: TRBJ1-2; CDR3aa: CASSQDRVGYGYTF; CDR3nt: TGCGCCAGCAGCCAAGATCGGGTCGGCTATGGCTACACCTTC
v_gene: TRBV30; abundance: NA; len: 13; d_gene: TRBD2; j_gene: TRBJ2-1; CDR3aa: CAWSGRASNEQFF; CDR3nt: TGTGCCTGGAGCGGGAGGGCCTCCAATGAGCAGTTCTTC
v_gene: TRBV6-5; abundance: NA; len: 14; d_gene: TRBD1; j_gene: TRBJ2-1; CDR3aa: CASSWGQGLTEQFF; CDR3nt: TGTGCCAGCAGTTGGGGACAGGGATTGACTGAGCAGTTCTTC
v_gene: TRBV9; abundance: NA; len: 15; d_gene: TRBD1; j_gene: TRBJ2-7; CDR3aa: CASSVDGTGSNEQYF; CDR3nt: TGTGCCAGCAGCGTAGACGGGACAGGGAGCAACGAGCAGTACTTC
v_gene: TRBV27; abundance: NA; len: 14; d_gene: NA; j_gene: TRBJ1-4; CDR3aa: CASRDGQSNEKLFF; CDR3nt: TGTGCCAGCAGGGACGGACAGAGTAATGAAAAACTGTTTTTT
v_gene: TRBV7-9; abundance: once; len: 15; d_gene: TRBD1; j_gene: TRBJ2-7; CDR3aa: CASSFPRQGGYEQYF; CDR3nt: TGTGCCAGCAGCTTCCCCCGACAGGGGGGCTACGAGCAGTACTTC
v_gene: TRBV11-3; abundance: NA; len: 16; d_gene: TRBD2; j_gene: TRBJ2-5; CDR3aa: CASSPGASGSRETQYF; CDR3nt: TGTGCCAGCAGCCCCGGGGCTAGCGGGAGCCGGGAGACCCAGTACTTC
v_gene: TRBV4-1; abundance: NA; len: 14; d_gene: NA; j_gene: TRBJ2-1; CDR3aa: CASSLRDTSNEQFF; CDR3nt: TGCGCCAGCAGCCTTCGGGACACAAGCAATGAGCAGTTCTTC
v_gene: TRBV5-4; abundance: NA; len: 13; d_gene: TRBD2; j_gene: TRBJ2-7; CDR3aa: CAIQTSGNYEQYF; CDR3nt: TGTGCCATCCAGACTAGCGGGAACTACGAGCAGTACTTC
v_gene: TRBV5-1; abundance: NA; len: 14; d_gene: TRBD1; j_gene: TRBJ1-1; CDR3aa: CASSLGQGSTEAFF; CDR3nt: TGCGCCAGCAGCTTGGGACAGGGGTCCACTGAAGCTTTCTTT
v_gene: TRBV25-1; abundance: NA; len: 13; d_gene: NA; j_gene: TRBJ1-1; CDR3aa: CASGRGGNTEAFF; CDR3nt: TGTGCCAGTGGCAGGGGCGGGAACACTGAAGCTTTCTTT
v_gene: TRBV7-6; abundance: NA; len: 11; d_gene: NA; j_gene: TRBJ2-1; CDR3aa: CASSLGQEQFF; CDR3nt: TGTGCCAGCAGCTTAGGGCAGGAGCAGTTCTTC
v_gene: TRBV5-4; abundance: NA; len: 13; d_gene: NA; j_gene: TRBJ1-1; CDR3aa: CASSWAGFVEAFF; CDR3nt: TGTGCCAGCAGCTGGGCGGGTTTTGTTGAAGCTTTCTTT
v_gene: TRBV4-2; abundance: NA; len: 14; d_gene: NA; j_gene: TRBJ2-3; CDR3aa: CASSQAQGTDTQYF; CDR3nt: TGTGCCAGCAGCCAAGCTCAGGGGACAGATACGCAGTATTTT
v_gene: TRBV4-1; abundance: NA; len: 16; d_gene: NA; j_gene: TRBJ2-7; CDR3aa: CASSQEDRPTGYEQYF; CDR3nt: TGCGCCAGCAGCCAGGAAGACCGGCCAACAGGGTACGAGCAGTACTTC
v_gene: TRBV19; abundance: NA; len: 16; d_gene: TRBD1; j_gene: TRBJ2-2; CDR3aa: CASMTGIEANTGELFF; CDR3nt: TGTGCCAGTATGACAGGGATAGAAGCGAACACCGGGGAGCTGTTTTTT
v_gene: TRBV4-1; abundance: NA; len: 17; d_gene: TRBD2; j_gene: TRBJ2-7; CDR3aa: CASSQGSGRAASYEQYF; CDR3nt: TGCGCCAGCAGCCAAGGGAGCGGGAGGGCGGCCTCCTACGAGCAGTACTTC
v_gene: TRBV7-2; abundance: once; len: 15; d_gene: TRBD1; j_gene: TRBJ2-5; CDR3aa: CASSLLGTGGETQYF; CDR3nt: TGTGCCAGCAGCTTATTGGGGACAGGGGGAGAGACCCAGTACTTC
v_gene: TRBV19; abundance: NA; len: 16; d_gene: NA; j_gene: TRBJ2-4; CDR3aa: CASGWLRAAGENIQYF; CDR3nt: TGTGCCAGTGGTTGGCTCAGGGCCGCTGGGGAAAACATTCAGTACTTC